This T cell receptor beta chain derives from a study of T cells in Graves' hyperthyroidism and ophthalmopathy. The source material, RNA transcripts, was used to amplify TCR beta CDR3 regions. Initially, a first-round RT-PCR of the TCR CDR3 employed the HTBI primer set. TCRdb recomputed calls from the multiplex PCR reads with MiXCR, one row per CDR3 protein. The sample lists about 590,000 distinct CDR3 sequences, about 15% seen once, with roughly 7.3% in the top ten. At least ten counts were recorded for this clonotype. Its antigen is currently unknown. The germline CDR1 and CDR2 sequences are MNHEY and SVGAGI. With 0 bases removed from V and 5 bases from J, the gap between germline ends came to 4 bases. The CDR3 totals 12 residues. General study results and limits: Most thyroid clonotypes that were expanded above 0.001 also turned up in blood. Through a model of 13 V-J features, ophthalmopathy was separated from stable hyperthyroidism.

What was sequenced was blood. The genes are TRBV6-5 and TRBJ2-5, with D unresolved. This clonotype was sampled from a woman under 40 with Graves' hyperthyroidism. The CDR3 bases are TGTGCCAGCAGTTACTCGTTGGAGACCCAGTACTTC. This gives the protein CASSYSLETQYF.